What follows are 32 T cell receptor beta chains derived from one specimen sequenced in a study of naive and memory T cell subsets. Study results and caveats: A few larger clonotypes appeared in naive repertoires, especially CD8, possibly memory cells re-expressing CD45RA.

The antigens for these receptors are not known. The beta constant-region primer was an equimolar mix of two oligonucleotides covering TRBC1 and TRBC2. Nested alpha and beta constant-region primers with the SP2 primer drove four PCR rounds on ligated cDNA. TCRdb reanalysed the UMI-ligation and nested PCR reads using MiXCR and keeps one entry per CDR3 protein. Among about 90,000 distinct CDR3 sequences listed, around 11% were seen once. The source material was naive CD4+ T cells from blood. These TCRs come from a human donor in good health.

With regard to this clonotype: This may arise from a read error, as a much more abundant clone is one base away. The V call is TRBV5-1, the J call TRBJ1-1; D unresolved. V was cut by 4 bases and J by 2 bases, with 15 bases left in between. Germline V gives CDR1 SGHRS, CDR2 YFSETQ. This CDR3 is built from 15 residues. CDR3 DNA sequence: TGCGCCAGCAGCCGCCAAGCAGAAGGCAACACTGAAGCTTTCTTT. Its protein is CASSRQAEGNTEAFF.

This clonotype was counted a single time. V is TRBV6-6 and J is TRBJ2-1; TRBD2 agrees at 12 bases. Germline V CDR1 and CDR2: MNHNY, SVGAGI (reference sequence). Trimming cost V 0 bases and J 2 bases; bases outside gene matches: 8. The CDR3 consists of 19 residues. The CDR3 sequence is CASSYSGLAGGTAYNEQFF. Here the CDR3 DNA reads TGTGCCAGCAGTTACTCGGGGCTAGCGGGAGGGACGGCCTACAATGAGCAGTTCTTC.

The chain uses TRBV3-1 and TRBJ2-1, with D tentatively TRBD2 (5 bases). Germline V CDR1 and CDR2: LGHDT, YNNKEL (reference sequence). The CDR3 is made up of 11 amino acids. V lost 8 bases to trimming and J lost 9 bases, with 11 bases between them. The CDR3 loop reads CASAGRAEQFF. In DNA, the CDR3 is TGTGCCAGCGCCGGGCGGGCTGAGCAGTTCTTC.

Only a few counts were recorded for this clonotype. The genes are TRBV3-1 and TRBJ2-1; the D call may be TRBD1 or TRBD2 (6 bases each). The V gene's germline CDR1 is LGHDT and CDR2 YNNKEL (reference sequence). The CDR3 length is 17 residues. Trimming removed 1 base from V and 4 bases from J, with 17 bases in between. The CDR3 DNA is TGTGCCAGCAGCCAAGTTGGTGGAAGGGGGGCTTACAATGAGCAGTTCTTC. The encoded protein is CASSQVGGRGAYNEQFF.

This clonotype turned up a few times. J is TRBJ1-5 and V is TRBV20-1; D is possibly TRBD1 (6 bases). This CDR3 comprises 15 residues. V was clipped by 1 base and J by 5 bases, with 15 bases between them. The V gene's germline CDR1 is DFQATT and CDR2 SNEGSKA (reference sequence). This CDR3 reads CSARAPPGTHQPQHF. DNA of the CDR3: TGCAGTGCTAGAGCACCACCCGGGACACATCAGCCCCAGCATTTT.

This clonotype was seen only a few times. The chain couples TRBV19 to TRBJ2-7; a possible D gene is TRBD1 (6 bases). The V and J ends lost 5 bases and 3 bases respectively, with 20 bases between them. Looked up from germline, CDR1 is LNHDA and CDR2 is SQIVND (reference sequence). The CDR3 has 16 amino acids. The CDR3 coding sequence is TGTGCCAGTAGTCCAACGGGCGAGGGGGTCTACTACGAGCAGTACTTC. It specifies CASSPTGEGVYYEQYF.

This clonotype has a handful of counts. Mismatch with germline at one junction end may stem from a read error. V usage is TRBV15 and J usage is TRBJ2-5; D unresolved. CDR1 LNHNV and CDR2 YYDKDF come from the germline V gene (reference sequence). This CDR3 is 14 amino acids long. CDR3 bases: TGTGCCACCAGCAGAAAATCCAAAGGAGAGGCCCAGTACTTC. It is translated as CATSRKSKGEAQYF.

In DNA, the CDR3 is TGTGCCAGCAGCGCGACTAGCGGGGTGGCCTACGAGCAGTACTTC. Amino acid sequence: CASSATSGVAYEQYF. The chain links TRBV7-2 to TRBJ2-7; TRBD2 matches at 11 bases. CDR1 and CDR2 (germline): SGHTA, FQGNSA. V was clipped by 5 bases and J by 2 bases; unmatched bases: 5. CDR3 length: 15 amino acids.

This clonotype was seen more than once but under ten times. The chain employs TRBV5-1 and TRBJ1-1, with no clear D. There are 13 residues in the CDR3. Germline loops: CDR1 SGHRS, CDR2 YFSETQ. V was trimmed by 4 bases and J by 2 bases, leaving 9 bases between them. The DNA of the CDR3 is TGCGCCAGCAGCGTGACTTCTAACACTGAAGCTTTCTTT. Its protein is CASSVTSNTEAFF.

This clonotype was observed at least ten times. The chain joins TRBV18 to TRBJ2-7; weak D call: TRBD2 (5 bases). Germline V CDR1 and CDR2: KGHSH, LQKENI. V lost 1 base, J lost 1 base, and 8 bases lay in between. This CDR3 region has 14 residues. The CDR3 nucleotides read TGTGCCAGCTCACCACTACCGGGGTCCTACGAGCAGTACTTC. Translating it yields CASSPLPGSYEQYF.

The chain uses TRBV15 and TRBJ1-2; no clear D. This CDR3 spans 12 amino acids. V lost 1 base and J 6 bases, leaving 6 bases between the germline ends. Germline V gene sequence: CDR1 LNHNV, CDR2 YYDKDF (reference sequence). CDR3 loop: CATSRGLNGYTF. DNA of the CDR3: TGTGCCACCAGCAGAGGGTTAAATGGCTACACCTTC.

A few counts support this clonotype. CDR3 nucleotide sequence: TGTGCCAGCAGCCCTTACGGGCATTTTGGCGAAAAACTGTTTTTT. This gives the protein CASSPYGHFGEKLFF. The chain employs TRBV7-2 and TRBJ1-4; D gene unclear. The CDR3 runs to 15 residues. V was trimmed by 5 bases and J by 8 bases, leaving 18 bases between them. Germline CDR1 is SGHTA and CDR2 is FQGNSA. The full variable domain, rest sourced from reference TRBV7-2 and TRBJ1-4, is GAGVSQSPSNKVTEKGKDVELRCDPISGHTALYWYRQSLGQGLEFLIYFQGNSAPDKSGLPSDRFSAERTGGSVSTLTIQRTQQEDSAVYLCASSPYGHFGEKLFFGSGTQLSVL.

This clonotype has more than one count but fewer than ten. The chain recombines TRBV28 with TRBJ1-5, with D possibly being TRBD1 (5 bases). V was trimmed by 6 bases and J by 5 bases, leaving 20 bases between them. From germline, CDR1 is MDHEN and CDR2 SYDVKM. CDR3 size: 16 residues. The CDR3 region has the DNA TGTGCCAGCAGCAAGGCTTTCGGGGCAGGACATCAGCCCCAGCATTTT. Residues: CASSKAFGAGHQPQHF.

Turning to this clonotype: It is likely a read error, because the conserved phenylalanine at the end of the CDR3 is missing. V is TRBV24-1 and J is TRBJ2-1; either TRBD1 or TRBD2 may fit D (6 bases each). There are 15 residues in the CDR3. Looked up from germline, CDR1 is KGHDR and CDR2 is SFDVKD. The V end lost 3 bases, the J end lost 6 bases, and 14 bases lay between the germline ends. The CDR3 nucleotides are TGTGCCACCAGTGATCCGCAGGGGAGGTTCAATGAGCAGTTCCTC. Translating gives CATSDPQGRFNEQFL.

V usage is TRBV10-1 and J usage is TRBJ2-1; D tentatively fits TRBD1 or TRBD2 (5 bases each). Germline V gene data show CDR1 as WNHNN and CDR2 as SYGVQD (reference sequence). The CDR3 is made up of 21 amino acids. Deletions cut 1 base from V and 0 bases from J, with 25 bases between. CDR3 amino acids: CASSECQATGRGTSSYNEQFF. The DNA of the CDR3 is TGCGCCAGCAGTGAGTGCCAGGCCACGGGTAGGGGAACTAGCTCCTACAATGAGCAGTTCTTC.

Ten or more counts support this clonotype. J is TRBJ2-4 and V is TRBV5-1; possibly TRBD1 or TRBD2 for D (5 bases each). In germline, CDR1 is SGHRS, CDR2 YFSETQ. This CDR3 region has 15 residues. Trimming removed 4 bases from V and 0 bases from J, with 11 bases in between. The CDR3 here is CASSATGLAKNIQYF. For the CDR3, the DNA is TGCGCCAGCAGCGCAACAGGACTAGCCAAAAACATTCAGTACTTC.

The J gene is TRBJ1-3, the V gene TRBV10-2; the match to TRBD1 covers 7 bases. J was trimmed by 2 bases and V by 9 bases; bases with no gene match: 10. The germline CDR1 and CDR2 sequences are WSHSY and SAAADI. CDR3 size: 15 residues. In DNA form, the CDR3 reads TGCGCCAGTGATACAGGGGCTTCACCTGGAAACACCATATATTTT. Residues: CASDTGASPGNTIYF.

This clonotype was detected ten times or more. The CDR3 DNA reads TGTGCCAGCAGTGGGACTAGCGGGAGGGCCTCCTACAATGAGCAGTTCTTC. Translated, it gives CASSGTSGRASYNEQFF. The V and J genes are TRBV6-6 and TRBJ2-1, with 16 bases that match TRBD2. CDR3 length equals 17 residues. Germline loops: CDR1 MNHNY, CDR2 SVGAGI (reference sequence). With V trimmed by 5 bases and J by 0 bases, 1 base remained unmatched.

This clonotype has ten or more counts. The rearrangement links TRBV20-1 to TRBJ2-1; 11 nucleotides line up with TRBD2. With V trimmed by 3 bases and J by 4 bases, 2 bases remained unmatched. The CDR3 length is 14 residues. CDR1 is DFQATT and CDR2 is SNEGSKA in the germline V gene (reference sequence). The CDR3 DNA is TGCAGTGCTAGGGGACTAGCGGCTTACAATGAGCAGTTCTTC. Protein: CSARGLAAYNEQFF.

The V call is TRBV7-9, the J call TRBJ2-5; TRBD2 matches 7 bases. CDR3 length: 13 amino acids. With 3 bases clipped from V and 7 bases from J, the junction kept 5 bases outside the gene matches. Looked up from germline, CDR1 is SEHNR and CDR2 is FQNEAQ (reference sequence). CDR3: CASSFRGGGTQYF. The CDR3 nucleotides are TGTGCCAGCAGCTTCCGGGGCGGGGGGACCCAGTACTTC. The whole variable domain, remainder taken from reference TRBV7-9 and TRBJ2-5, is DTGVSQNPRHKITKRGQNVTFRCDPISEHNRLYWYRQTLGQGPEFLTYFQNEAQLEKSRLLSDRFSAERPKGSFSTLEIQRTEQGDSAMYLCASSFRGGGTQYFGPGTRLLVL.

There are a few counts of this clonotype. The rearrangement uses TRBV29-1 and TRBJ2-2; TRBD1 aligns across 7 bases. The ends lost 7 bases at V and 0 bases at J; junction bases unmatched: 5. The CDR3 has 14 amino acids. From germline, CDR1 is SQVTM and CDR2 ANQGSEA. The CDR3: CSGSGGSNTGELFF. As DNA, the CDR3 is TGCAGCGGATCAGGGGGATCGAACACCGGGGAGCTGTTTTTT.

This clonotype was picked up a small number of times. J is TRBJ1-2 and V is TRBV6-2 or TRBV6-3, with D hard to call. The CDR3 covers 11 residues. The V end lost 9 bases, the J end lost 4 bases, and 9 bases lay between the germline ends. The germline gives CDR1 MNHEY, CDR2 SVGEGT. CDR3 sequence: CASAELYGYTF. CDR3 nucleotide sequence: TGTGCCAGTGCAGAGCTCTATGGCTACACCTTC.

The CDR3 loop reads CASSQGYSGPRATDTQYF. The CDR3 nucleotides are TGTGCCAGCAGCCAAGGGTATAGTGGGCCCCGGGCCACAGATACGCAGTATTTT. This rearrangement joins TRBV3-1 to TRBJ2-3; D is unresolved. Germline V gives CDR1 LGHDT, CDR2 YNNKEL (reference sequence). Trimming removed 1 base at V and 2 bases at J, with 19 bases between. The length of the CDR3 is 18 residues.

The CDR3 nucleotides read TGCGCCAGCAGCTTGGAGGCAGGGCTTCGGAACTATGGCTACACCTTC. It is translated as CASSLEAGLRNYGYTF. The chain links TRBV5-1 to TRBJ1-2; D is possibly TRBD1 (5 bases). Per the germline V gene, CDR1 is SGHRS and CDR2 is YFSETQ. This CDR3 has 16 amino acids. Trimming removed 0 bases from V and 2 bases from J, with 14 bases in between.

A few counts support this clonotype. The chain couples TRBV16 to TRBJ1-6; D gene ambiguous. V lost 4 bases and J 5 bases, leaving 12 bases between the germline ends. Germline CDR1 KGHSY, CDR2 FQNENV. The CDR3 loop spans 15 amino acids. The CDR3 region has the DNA TGTGCCAGCAGCCGAGTGGGGTCCGATAATTCACCCCTCCACTTT. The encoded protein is CASSRVGSDNSPLHF.

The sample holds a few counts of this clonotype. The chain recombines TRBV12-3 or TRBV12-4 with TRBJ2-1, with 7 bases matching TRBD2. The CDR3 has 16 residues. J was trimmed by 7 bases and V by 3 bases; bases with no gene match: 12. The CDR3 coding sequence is TGTGCCAGCAGTTTTCTTGCGGGAGAGGTACGGAATGAGCAGTTCTTC. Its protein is CASSFLAGEVRNEQFF.

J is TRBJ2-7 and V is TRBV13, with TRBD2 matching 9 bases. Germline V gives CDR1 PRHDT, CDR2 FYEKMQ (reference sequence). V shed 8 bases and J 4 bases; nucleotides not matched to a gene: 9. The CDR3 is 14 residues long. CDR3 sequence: CASHVSSGSYEQYF. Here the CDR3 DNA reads TGTGCCAGCCACGTGAGTAGCGGGAGTTACGAGCAGTACTTC.

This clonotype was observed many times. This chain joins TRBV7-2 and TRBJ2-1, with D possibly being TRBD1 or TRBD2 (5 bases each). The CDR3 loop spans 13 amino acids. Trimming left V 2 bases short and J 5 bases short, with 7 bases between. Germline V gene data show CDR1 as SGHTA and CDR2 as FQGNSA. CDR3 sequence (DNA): TGTGCCAGCAGCTTACGAGGGGACAATGAGCAGTTCTTC. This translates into CASSLRGDNEQFF.

The CDR3 nucleotides are TGTGCCAGCAGCTCCTACAGGGGGCGCAGCACAGATACGCAGTATTTT. Its protein product is CASSSYRGRSTDTQYF. V is TRBV7-2 and J is TRBJ2-3, with 9 bases fitting TRBD1. Germline loops: CDR1 SGHTA, CDR2 FQGNSA. The CDR3 runs 16 residues. The V and J ends lost 4 bases and 0 bases, in that order; junction bases with no gene match: 5.

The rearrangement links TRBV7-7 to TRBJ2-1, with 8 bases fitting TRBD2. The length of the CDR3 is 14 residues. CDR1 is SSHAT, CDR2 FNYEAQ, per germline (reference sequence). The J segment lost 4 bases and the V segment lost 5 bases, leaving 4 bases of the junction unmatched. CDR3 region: CASSPGGGYNEQFF. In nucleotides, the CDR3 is TGTGCCAGCAGCCCCGGGGGGGGGTACAATGAGCAGTTCTTC.

The CDR3 reads CASSLARQGHAGELFF. In nucleotides, the CDR3 is TGTGCCAGCAGCTTAGCAAGACAGGGACACGCCGGGGAGCTGTTTTTT. The chain uses TRBV7-6 and TRBJ2-2, with TRBD1 matching over 7 bases. This CDR3 has 16 residues. Trimming removed 0 bases from V and 6 bases from J; junction bases left unmatched: 7. Germline V CDR1 and CDR2: SGHVS, FNYEAQ.

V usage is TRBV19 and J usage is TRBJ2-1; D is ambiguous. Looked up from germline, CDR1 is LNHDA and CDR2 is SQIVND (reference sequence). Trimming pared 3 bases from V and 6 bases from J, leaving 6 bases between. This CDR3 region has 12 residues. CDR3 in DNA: TGTGCCAGTAGTATGTTGTCCAATGAGCAGTTCTTC. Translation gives CASSMLSNEQFF. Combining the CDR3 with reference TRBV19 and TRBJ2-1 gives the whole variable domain DGGITQSPKYLFRKEGQNVTLSCEQNLNHDAMYWYRQDPGQGLRLIYYSQIVNDFQKGDIAEGYSVSREKKESFPLTVTSAQKNPTAFYLCASSMLSNEQFFGPGTRLTVL.